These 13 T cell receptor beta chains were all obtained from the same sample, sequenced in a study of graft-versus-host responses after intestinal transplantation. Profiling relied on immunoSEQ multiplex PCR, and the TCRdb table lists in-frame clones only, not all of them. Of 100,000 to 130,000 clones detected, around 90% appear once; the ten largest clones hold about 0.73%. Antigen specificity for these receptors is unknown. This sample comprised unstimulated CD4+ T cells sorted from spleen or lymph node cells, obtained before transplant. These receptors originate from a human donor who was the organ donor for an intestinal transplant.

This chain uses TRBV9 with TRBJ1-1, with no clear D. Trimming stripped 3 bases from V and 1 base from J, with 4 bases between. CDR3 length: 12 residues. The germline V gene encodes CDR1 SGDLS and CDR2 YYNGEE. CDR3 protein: CASSARNTEAFF. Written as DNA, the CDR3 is TGTGCCAGCAGCGCGAGGAACACTGAAGCTTTCTTT.

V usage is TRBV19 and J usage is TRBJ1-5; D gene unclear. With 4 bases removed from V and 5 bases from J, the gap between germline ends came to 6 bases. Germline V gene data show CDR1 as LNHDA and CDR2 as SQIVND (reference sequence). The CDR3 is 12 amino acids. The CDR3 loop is CASSKRDQPQHF. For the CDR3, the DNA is TGTGCCAGTAGTAAGCGGGATCAGCCCCAGCATTTT.

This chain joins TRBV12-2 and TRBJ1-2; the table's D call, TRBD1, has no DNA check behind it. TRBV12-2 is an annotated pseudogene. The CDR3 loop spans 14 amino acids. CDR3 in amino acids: CASRNRDREDGYTF. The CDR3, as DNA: TGTGCAAGTCGCAACCGGGACAGGGAGGATGGCTACACCTTC.

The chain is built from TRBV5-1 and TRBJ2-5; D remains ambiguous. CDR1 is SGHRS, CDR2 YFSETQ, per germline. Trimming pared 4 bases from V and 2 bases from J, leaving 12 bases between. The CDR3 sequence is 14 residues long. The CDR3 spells CASSLRTDQETQYF. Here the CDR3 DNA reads TGCGCCAGCAGCCTCCGGACGGATCAAGAGACCCAGTACTTC.

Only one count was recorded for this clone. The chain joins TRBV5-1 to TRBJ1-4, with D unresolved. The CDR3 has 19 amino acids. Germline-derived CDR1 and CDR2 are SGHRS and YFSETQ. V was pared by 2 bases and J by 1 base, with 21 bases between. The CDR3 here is CASSFGWRQDLQTNEKLFF. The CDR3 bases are TGCGCCAGCAGCTTTGGCTGGAGGCAGGATCTCCAAACTAATGAAAAACTGTTTTTT.

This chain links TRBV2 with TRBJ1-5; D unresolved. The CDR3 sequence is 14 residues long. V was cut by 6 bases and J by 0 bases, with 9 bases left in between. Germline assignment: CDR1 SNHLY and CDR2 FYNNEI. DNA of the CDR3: TGTGCCAGCAGCAGGAGTTATAGCAATCAGCCCCAGCATTTT. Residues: CASSRSYSNQPQHF.

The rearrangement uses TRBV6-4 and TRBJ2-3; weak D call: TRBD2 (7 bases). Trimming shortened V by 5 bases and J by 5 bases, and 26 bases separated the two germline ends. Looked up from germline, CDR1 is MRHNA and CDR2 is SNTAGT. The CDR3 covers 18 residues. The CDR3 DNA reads TGTGCCAGCAGTCAAACTTACAGCCGGGGGGCGCAGATAGATACGCAGTATTTT. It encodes CASSQTYSRGAQIDTQYF.

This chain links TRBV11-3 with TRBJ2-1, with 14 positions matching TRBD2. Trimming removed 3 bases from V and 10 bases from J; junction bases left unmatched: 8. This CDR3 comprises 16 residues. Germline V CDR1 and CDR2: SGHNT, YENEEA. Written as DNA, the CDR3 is TGTGCCAGCAGCTTCTCCGGGACTAGCGGGAGAGGCGAGCAGTTCTTC. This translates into CASSFSGTSGRGEQFF.

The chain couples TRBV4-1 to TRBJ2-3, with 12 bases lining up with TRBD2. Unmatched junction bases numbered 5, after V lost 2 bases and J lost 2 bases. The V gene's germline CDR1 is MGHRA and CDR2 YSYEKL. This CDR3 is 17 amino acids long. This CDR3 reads CASSQKGLAGDTDTQYF. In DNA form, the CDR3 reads TGCGCCAGCAGCCAAAAGGGACTAGCGGGCGACACAGATACGCAGTATTTT.

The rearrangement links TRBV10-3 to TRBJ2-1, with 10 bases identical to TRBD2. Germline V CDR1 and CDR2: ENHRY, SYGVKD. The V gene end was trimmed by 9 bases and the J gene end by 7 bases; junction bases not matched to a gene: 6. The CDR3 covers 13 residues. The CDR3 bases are TGTGCCATATCTAGCGGGAGTGGTAATGAGCAGTTCTTC. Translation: CAISSGSGNEQFF.

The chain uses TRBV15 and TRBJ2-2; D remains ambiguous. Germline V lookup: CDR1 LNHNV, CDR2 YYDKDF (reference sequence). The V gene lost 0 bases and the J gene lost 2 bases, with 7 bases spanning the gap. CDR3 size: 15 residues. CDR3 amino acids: CATSRDPVNTGELFF. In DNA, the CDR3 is TGTGCCACCAGCAGAGATCCGGTCAACACCGGGGAGCTGTTTTTT.

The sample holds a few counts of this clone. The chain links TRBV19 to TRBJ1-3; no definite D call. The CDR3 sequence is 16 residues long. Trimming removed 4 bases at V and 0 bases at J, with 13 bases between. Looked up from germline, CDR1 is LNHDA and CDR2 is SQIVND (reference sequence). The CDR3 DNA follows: TGTGCCAGTAGTAGGGGAGAGAGGAACTCTGGAAACACCATATATTTT. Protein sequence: CASSRGERNSGNTIYF.

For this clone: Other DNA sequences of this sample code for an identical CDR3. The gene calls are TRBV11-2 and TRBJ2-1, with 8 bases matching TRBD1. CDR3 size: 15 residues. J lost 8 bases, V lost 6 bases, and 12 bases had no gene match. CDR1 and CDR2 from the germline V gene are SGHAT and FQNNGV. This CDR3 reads CASRKRTGTGDEQFF. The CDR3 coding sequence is TGTGCCAGCAGGAAGAGGACAGGGACGGGCGATGAGCAGTTCTTC.